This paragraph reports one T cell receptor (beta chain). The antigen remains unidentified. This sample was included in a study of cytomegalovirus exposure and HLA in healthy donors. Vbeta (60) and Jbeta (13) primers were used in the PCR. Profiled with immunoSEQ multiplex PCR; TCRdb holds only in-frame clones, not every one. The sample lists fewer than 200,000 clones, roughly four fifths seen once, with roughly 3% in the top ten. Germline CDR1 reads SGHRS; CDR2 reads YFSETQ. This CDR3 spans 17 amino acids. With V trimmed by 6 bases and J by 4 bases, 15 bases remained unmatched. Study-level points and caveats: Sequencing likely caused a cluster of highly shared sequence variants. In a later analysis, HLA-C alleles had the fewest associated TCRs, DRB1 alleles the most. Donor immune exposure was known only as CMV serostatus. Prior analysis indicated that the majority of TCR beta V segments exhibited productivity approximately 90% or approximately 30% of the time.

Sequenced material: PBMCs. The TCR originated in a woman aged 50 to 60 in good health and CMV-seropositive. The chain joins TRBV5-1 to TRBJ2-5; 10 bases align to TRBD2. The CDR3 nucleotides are TGCGCCAGCAAGGATAGCGGGGGGCCTCCTGGGGGAGAGACCCAGTACTTC. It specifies CASKDSGGPPGGETQYF.